This T cell receptor (beta chain) was profiled in a study of shared clonotypes between healthy human individuals. The wider study: For every donor, three CD4 naive, three CD4 memory, two CD8 naive and one CD8 memory plates were used. Whole-study results and caveats: Non-shared clonotypes showed lower generation probabilities than clonotypes common to all four donors.

The table came from immunoSEQ multiplex PCR; TCRdb's copy has only in-frame clones and leaves some out. Of 2 million to 2.5 million clones listed, 95% are singletons. All donors qualified as healthy HIV-negative adults and had experienced no recent acute infections or vaccinations. For this clone: Its antigen is as yet unknown.

CDR1 is SGHTA, CDR2 FQGNSA, per germline. With 5 bases removed from V and 14 bases from J, the gap between germline ends came to 22 bases. This CDR3 spans 15 amino acids. Sequencing used naive CD4+ T cells sorted from blood. Subset of the sample: CD45RA+ positively selected. The TCR comes from a young man in good health. The chain is built from TRBV7-2 and TRBJ1-6; no firm D call. The CDR3 DNA is TGTGCCAGCAGCCCCTGGGGAGGGTCCGGTGGCACCCTCCACTTT. Residues: CASSPWGGSGGTLHF.